The rows below give T cell receptor beta chains drawn from one sample of a study of T cell repertoires in cytomegalovirus infection. TCRdb re-called the reads through MiXCR, storing one row per CDR3 protein. Of 550,000 to 700,000 distinct CDR3 sequences listed, approximately 40% are singletons. These TCRs are of unknown antigen specificity. The input for sequencing was cultured PBMCs, taken from culture after CMV antigen stimulation. These receptors all stem from a human donor in good health (CMV status not recorded). Some clones in this sample may be carry-over from other donors' samples. CDR3s include the opening cysteine and the closing phenylalanine or tryptophan. Each record gives: D gene, V gene, CDR3 length, J gene, clone size, CDR3 protein, CDR3 DNA. The D gene is left open where the match is weak. Only part of the rows carry a size: once, few, many, or a class if the clone is expanded.

D: TRBD1
V: TRBV12-3/TRBV12-4
length: 15
J: TRBJ1-2
size: few
CDR3: CASSLAGGQGGGYTF
DNA: TGTGCCAGCAGTTTAGCAGGGGGACAGGGAGGCGGCTACACCTTC

D: .
V: TRBV7-2
length: 14
J: TRBJ1-6
size: few
CDR3: CASSLRGVDSPLHF
DNA: TGTGCCAGCAGCTTAAGAGGGGTCGATTCACCCCTCCACTTT

D: .
V: TRBV7-6
length: 16
J: TRBJ2-7
size: .
CDR3: CASSSDTGGGSYEQYF
DNA: TGTGCCAGCAGCTCGGACACAGGAGGGGGTTCCTACGAGCAGTACTTC

D: .
V: TRBV12-3/TRBV12-4
length: 13
J: TRBJ2-1
size: few
CDR3: CASSPWDNNEQFF
DNA: TGTGCCAGCAGCCCCTGGGACAACAATGAGCAGTTCTTC

D: TRBD2
V: TRBV20-1
length: 19
J: TRBJ2-3
size: .
CDR3: CSARVPIGTSGSFSDTQYF
DNA: TGCAGTGCTAGAGTCCCCATAGGGACTAGCGGATCCTTCTCAGATACGCAGTATTTT

D: .
V: TRBV11-2
length: 15
J: TRBJ1-4
size: few
CDR3: CASSPSQGFNEKLFF
DNA: TGTGCCAGCAGCCCCAGCCAGGGTTTTAATGAAAAACTGTTTTTT

D: .
V: TRBV7-4
length: 14
J: TRBJ2-7
size: .
CDR3: CASNLMAGDYEQYF
DNA: TGTGCCAGCAACCTGATGGCGGGCGACTACGAGCAGTACTTC

D: TRBD1
V: TRBV5-1
length: 15
J: TRBJ1-1
size: .
CDR3: CASSPPDRANTEAFF
DNA: TGCGCCAGCAGCCCCCCGGACAGGGCGAACACTGAAGCTTTCTTT

D: .
V: TRBV11-3
length: 15
J: TRBJ2-1
size: few
CDR3: CASSFGRGTYNEQFF
DNA: TGTGCCAGCAGCTTTGGTCGCGGTACCTACAATGAGCAGTTCTTC

D: TRBD2
V: TRBV6-5
length: 17
J: TRBJ2-5
size: few
CDR3: CASSYAGLARRGETQYF
DNA: TGTGCCAGCAGTTACGCGGGACTAGCGAGACGTGGGGAGACCCAGTACTTC

D: .
V: TRBV3-1
length: 13
J: TRBJ2-2
size: few
CDR3: CASSSTNTGELFF
DNA: TGTGCCAGCAGCTCTACGAACACCGGGGAGCTGTTTTTT

D: .
V: TRBV7-9
length: 13
J: TRBJ1-5
size: few
CDR3: CASSPQANQPQHF
DNA: TGTGCCAGCAGCCCGCAAGCTAATCAGCCCCAGCATTTT

D: .
V: TRBV7-8
length: 17
J: TRBJ2-1
size: .
CDR3: CASSPEGGGFPYNEQFF
DNA: TGTGCCAGCAGCCCTGAGGGGGGGGGCTTCCCCTACAATGAGCAGTTCTTC

D: TRBD2
V: TRBV11-1
length: 16
J: TRBJ2-7
size: once
CDR3: CASSSRLAGASYEQYF
DNA: TGTGCCAGCAGCTCCCGACTAGCGGGGGCCTCCTACGAGCAGTACTTC

D: .
V: TRBV7-2
length: 16
J: TRBJ2-3
size: many
CDR3: CASRRRGGSSTDTQYF
DNA: TGTGCCAGCCGCCGGCGAGGAGGCAGCAGCACAGATACGCAGTATTTT

D: .
V: TRBV7-4
length: 17
J: TRBJ1-3
size: .
CDR3: CASSLALVGYSGNTIYF
DNA: TGTGCCAGCAGCTTAGCTTTGGTCGGGTACTCTGGAAACACCATATATTTT

D: .
V: TRBV11-2
length: 15
J: TRBJ1-4
size: .
CDR3: CASSLALSVIENLFF
DNA: TGTGCCAGCAGCTTAGCTCTCAGCGTCATTGAAAACCTGTTTTTT

D: TRBD1
V: TRBV7-8
length: 16
J: TRBJ2-7
size: few
CDR3: CASSSLRQGAHHEQYF
DNA: TGTGCCAGCAGCTCCCTGCGTCAGGGGGCGCACCACGAGCAGTACTTC

D: .
V: TRBV11-3
length: 15
J: TRBJ2-1
size: .
CDR3: CASSLFPITNNEQFF
DNA: TGTGCCAGCAGCTTATTTCCTATAACCAACAATGAGCAGTTCTTC

D: TRBD1
V: TRBV7-2
length: 15
J: TRBJ2-7
size: .
CDR3: CASAPWGQRAYEQYF
DNA: TGTGCCAGCGCTCCGTGGGGACAGAGAGCCTACGAGCAGTACTTC

D: .
V: TRBV28
length: 11
J: TRBJ2-7
size: .
CDR3: CASVGTYEQYF
DNA: TGTGCCAGTGTTGGGACCTACGAGCAGTACTTC

D: .
V: TRBV7-2
length: 15
J: TRBJ2-3
size: few
CDR3: CASSFDTTRSDTQYF
DNA: TGTGCCAGCAGCTTCGATACGACTAGGTCAGATACGCAGTATTTT

D: .
V: TRBV7-2
length: 13
J: TRBJ2-5
size: many
CDR3: CASSLVHQETQYF
DNA: TGTGCCAGCAGCTTAGTCCATCAAGAGACCCAGTACTTC

D: .
V: TRBV5-1
length: 15
J: TRBJ1-4
size: .
CDR3: CASSLDAGANEKLFF
DNA: TGCGCCAGCAGCTTGGATGCAGGGGCCAATGAAAAACTGTTTTTT

D: TRBD2
V: TRBV5-1
length: 16
J: TRBJ2-5
size: few
CDR3: CASSPAPSGGAETQYF
DNA: TGCGCCAGCAGCCCGGCTCCTAGCGGGGGGGCGGAGACCCAGTACTTC

D: TRBD2
V: TRBV20-1
length: 15
J: TRBJ2-5
size: .
CDR3: CSARTQREKLETQYF
DNA: TGCAGTGCTAGGACGCAGCGGGAGAAATTAGAGACCCAGTACTTC

D: .
V: TRBV7-9
length: 16
J: TRBJ2-5
size: few
CDR3: CASTQEVVAGAETQYF
DNA: TGTGCCAGCACCCAGGAGGTGGTCGCGGGGGCAGAGACCCAGTACTTC

D: .
V: TRBV7-1
length: 12
J: TRBJ2-3
size: once
CDR3: CASSYDSRSQYF
DNA: TGTGCCAGCAGCTACGACTCCAGATCGCAGTATTTT